This is a list of T cell receptor beta chains from one sample in a study of T cells in localized non-small cell lung cancer. Profiled with immunoSEQ multiplex PCR; TCRdb holds only in-frame clones, not every one. This repertoire shows over 1,400 clones, more than 25% found once; its top ten account for less than 8%. Here the sequenced sample was lung tumor tissue, taken before any cancer treatment. These receptors all come from a male donor at least 60 years old with stage II lung adenocarcinoma. CDR3s include the opening cysteine and the closing phenylalanine or tryptophan. The D gene is left open where the match is weak. Clone size is given for some rows only: seen once, a few or many times, or a class if the clone is expanded.

d_gene	abundance	v_gene	j_gene	CDR3aa	CDR3nt
TRBD1	-	TRBV4-1	TRBJ1-5	CASSQGGQANQPQHF	TGCGCCAGCAGCCAAGGCGGACAGGCCAATCAGCCCCAGCATTTT
-	-	TRBV23-1	TRBJ2-2	CASSPPPLNTGELFF	TGCGCCAGCAGCCCTCCCCCCTTGAACACCGGGGAGCTGTTTTTT
-	large	TRBV6-8	TRBJ2-1	CASSYAEGGYNEQFF	TGTGCCAGCAGTTACGCGGAAGGGGGCTACAATGAGCAGTTCTTC
TRBD2	-	TRBV6-8	TRBJ2-2	CASSYSLAGEHPNTGELFF	TGTGCCAGCAGTTACAGCCTAGCGGGAGAGCACCCGAACACCGGGGAGCTGTTTTTT
-	-	TRBV14	TRBJ2-3	CASSHTDTQYF	TGTGCCAGCAGCCACACAGATACGCAGTATTTT
TRBD1	medium-sized	TRBV11-3	TRBJ2-2	CASSLGTGANTGELFF	TGTGCCAGCAGCTTAGGGACAGGGGCGAACACCGGGGAGCTGTTTTTT
-	few	TRBV14	TRBJ2-5	CASSPRRAQETQYF	TGTGCCAGCAGCCCCCGACGGGCCCAAGAGACCCAGTACTTC
-	-	TRBV11-3	TRBJ1-3	CASSLPFDSGGNTIYF	TGTGCCAGCAGCTTACCTTTTGACAGCGGTGGAAACACCATATATTTT
-	medium-sized	TRBV7-2	TRBJ1-1	CASSLGMNTEAFF	TGTGCCAGCAGCCTTGGGATGAACACTGAAGCTTTCTTT
-	-	TRBV6-8	TRBJ2-5	CASSPPASWSQYF	TGTGCCAGCAGTCCCCCGGCTAGTTGGTCCCAGTACTTC
-	-	TRBV18	TRBJ1-4	CASSPPQGRGEKLFF	TGTGCCAGCTCACCACCTCAGGGGAGAGGTGAAAAACTGTTTTTT
TRBD2	medium-sized	TRBV11-3	TRBJ2-5	CASSSGLAGEYRETQYF	TGTGCCAGCAGCTCCGGACTAGCGGGAGAGTATCGAGAGACCCAGTACTTC
-	-	TRBV11-3	TRBJ2-7	CASSRGRFSYEQYF	TGTGCCAGCAGCAGGGGACGTTTCTCCTACGAGCAGTACTTC
-	-	TRBV11-3	TRBJ2-1	CASSPAGPGDNEQFF	TGTGCCAGCTCCCCGGCGGGCCCTGGGGACAATGAGCAGTTCTTC
TRBD1	-	TRBV6-8	TRBJ1-2	CASSKGGPRGYGYTF	TGTGCCAGCAGTAAAGGGGGCCCAAGGGGCTATGGCTACACCTTC
-	-	TRBV6-8	TRBJ1-1	CASSKRNTEAFF	TGTGCCAGCAGTAAACGGAACACTGAAGCTTTCTTT
TRBD1	few	TRBV11-3	TRBJ1-1	CASSPRYLQGYTEAFF	TGTGCCAGCAGCCCGCGCTACCTACAGGGGTACACTGAAGCTTTCTTT
-	few	TRBV30	TRBJ2-5	CAWSVDSRRETQYF	TGTGCCTGGAGTGTAGACAGCCGGCGGGAGACCCAGTACTTC